This TCR beta chain comes out of a study of T cells expressing NK-cell markers (TCRdb year 2020). In terms of the full investigation: Three sorted T-cell subsets (CD3+CD56+NKG2C+, CD3+CD56+NKG2C- and CD3+CD56-NKG2C+) from roughly eight donors had their TCR beta-chain repertoires profiled. The libraries were sequenced on Illumina HiSeq 2000/2500, MiSeq or NextSeq, producing 2 x 150 bp reads. Of the eight sequenced donors, seven were found to be HCMV-seropositive and one was found to be HCMV-seronegative. The study sequenced eight donors, all healthy volunteers chosen at random: three men and five women.

HCMV serostatus was determined by detecting HCMV-specific IgG in serum with a commercial ELISA kit. Ficoll density gradient centrifugation was used to isolate peripheral blood mononuclear cells from blood. Comment on this clonotype: The antigen it binds to is not known.

The germline V gene (reference sequence) supplies CDR1 LNHNV and CDR2 YYDKDF. The CDR3 runs 13 amino acids, cysteine and phenylalanine included. No DNA appears here. General findings and caveats noted by the study authors: In roughly 6 donors, the dominant CD3+CD56+NKG2C+ clonotypes ranked among the top 10 CD8+ clonotypes, making up roughly 1.0-7.0% of CD8+ T cells. Whether the expanded NKG2C-expressing T cell clones were specific for HCMV antigens was left unclear. Those dominant clonotypes were again the most abundant among CD3+CD56-NKG2C+ cells in four donors, at about 25-60.1%.

TCRdb shows the sequencer as Illumina HiSeq 2000. TCR beta cDNA libraries were made by 5'RACE template switching that added a universal primer site and unique molecular identifiers. cDNA synthesis was primed from the TCR beta constant segment and was followed by two successive PCR amplification steps. On the authors' methods: MIGEC was used to demultiplex reads and group reads by UMI, and MiTCR was used to assemble and quantify clonotypes. To exclude erroneous sequences, any TCR cDNA sequence not supported by at least two reads was discarded. The tcR package was used for downstream repertoire analysis, and clonotypes were matched across fractions by CDR3 nucleotide sequence plus V segment. VDJmatch was used to annotate antigen specificity against VDJdb, with one amino acid substitution allowed in CDR3. TCRdb reprocessed the sequencing reads and holds a single record per CDR3 protein sequence, with no DNA. These V and J calls derive from TCRdb rather than the authors' analysis. Per the sample table, the count is around 380,000 distinct CDR3 sequences. The top ten constitute about 11% of the sample.

The chain joins TRBV15 to TRBJ2-3. This sequence originates from a woman aged 45-59 years in good health. Donor details come from another sample of the same person, matched by shared clones. The specimen was blood T cells: a sorted CD56 or NKG2C T cell subset, CD4+ or CD8+ T cells, or bulk PBMC T cells (not recorded which). The CDR3 region has the sequence CATSRFKLDTQYF.